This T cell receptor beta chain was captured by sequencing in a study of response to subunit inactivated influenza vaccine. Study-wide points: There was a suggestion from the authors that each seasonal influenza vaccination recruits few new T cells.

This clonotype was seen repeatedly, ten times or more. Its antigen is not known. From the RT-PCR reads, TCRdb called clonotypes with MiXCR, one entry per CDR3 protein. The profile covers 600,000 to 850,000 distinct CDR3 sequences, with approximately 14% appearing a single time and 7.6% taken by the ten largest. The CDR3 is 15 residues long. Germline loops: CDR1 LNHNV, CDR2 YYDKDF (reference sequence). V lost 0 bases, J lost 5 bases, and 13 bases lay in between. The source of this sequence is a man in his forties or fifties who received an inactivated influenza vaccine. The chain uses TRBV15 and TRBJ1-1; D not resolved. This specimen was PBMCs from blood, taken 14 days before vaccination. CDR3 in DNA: TGTGCCACCAGCAGAGATGTCAAGGTGGGGACTGAAGCTTTCTTT. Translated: CATSRDVKVGTEAFF.